This entry features one T cell receptor beta chain sequence. The sample originates from a study of shared clonotypes between healthy human individuals. Sequencing used immunoSEQ multiplex PCR; TCRdb keeps in-frame clones, though not all of them. The sample yields around 2.1 million clones, about 93% seen once. CD8 cells classed as naive were CD45RO-negative and positively selected for CCR7, excluding terminally differentiated effector memory CD45RA+ cells. The clonotype comes from a man aged 18 to 29 in good health. Some clones in this sample may be carry-over from other donors' samples. The sample taken for sequencing was naive CD8+ T cells from PBMCs.

The CDR3: CASSLDWAGPGGGTEAFF. The CDR3 DNA reads as TGCGCCAGCAGCTTGGACTGGGCAGGTCCTGGGGGCGGCACTGAAGCTTTCTTT. The J gene is TRBJ1-1, the V gene TRBV5-1; a weak D match, TRBD1 (6 bases). V was cut by 0 bases and J by 4 bases, with 22 bases left in between. CDR1 is SGHRS and CDR2 is YFSETQ in the germline V gene. There are 18 residues in the CDR3.